These 20 T cell receptor beta chains were all obtained from the same sample, sequenced in a study of T cell repertoires in cytomegalovirus infection. MiXCR, run by TCRdb on the reads, gives a single entry per CDR3 protein. The data contain about 69,000 distinct CDR3 sequences, 28% of them seen just once; the ten biggest clones take up 45% to 75%. Their specific antigens are unknown. Here the sequenced sample was CD8+ T cells from cultured PBMCs, taken from culture after CMV antigen stimulation. These receptors originate from a human donor in good health (CMV status not recorded). Some clones in this sample may be carry-over from other donors' samples.

This chain uses TRBV9 with TRBJ2-5, with D perhaps matching TRBD1 or TRBD2 (5 bases each). The germline gives CDR1 SGDLS, CDR2 YYNGEE. V dropped 5 bases and J dropped 4 bases, with 18 bases sitting between them. The CDR3 extends over 15 amino acids. The CDR3 loop is CASSESGTLRETQYF. The CDR3 DNA reads as TGTGCCAGCAGTGAATCCGGGACCCTCCGAGAGACCCAGTACTTC. The full variable domain, completed using reference TRBV9 and TRBJ2-5, is DSGVTQTPKHLITATGQRVTLRCSPRSGDLSVYWYQQSLDQGLQFLIQYYNGEERAKGNILERFSAQQFPDLHSELNLSSLELGDSALYFCASSESGTLRETQYFGPGTRLLVL.

This clonotype was observed at least ten times. The V call is TRBV28, the J call TRBJ1-1; D possibly corresponds to TRBD1 (6 bases). There are 14 residues in the CDR3. CDR1 MDHEN and CDR2 SYDVKM come from the germline V gene. Trimming removed 6 bases from V and 3 bases from J, with 14 bases in between. The CDR3 DNA reads as TGTGCCAGCAGCCCTTCTGCAGGGGACACTGAAGCTTTCTTT. Its protein is CASSPSAGDTEAFF.

A few counts support this clonotype. This chain connects TRBV11-2 to TRBJ2-3; TRBD1 matches 8 bases. Looked up from germline, CDR1 is SGHAT and CDR2 is FQNNGV. This CDR3 contains 15 residues. V lost 2 bases and J lost 2; bases outside the gene matches: 3. CDR3 DNA sequence: TGTGCCAGCAGCTTACGGGACAGGAACACAGATACGCAGTATTTT. It specifies CASSLRDRNTDTQYF. The variable domain in full, completed from reference TRBV11-2 and TRBJ2-3, reads EAGVAQSPRYKIIEKRQSVAFWCNPISGHATLYWYQQILGQGPKLLIQFQNNGVVDDSQLPKDRFSAERLKGVDSTLKIQPAKLEDSAVYLCASSLRDRNTDTQYFGPGTRLTVL.

This clonotype showed up just a few times. The genes are TRBV10-2 and TRBJ2-2; 8 bases match TRBD2. CDR3 length: 13 residues. The junction had 0 bases not matched to a gene; V was cut back by 6 bases and J by 3 bases. Germline values: CDR1 WSHSY, CDR2 SAAADI. The CDR3 loop is CASRTSDTGELFF. The CDR3 nucleotides are TGCGCCAGCAGGACTAGCGACACCGGGGAGCTGTTTTTT.

The V call is TRBV6-1, the J call TRBJ2-7; D ambiguous. Germline CDR1 reads MNHNS; CDR2 reads SASEGT. The CDR3 spans 11 residues. Trimming removed 6 bases at V and 3 bases at J, with 6 bases between. The CDR3 DNA follows: TGTGCCAGCAGGGACGTCTACGAGCAGTACTTC. This translates into CASRDVYEQYF.

The rearrangement links TRBV19 to TRBJ1-1; D gene ambiguous. Germline V gene lookup returns CDR1 LNHDA and CDR2 SQIVND (reference sequence). Trimming pared 3 bases from V and 0 bases from J, leaving 8 bases between. There are 14 residues in the CDR3. This CDR3 reads CASSIGFMNTEAFF. CDR3 bases: TGTGCCAGTAGTATTGGTTTTATGAACACTGAAGCTTTCTTT.

This CDR3 is CASSYSNEQRMLYTEAFF. The DNA of the CDR3 is TGTGCCAGCAGTTACTCGAACGAGCAACGGATGTTGTACACTGAAGCTTTCTTT. This chain connects TRBV6-6 to TRBJ1-1; the D is unclear. Germline lookup yields CDR1 MNHNY and CDR2 SVGAGI (reference sequence). Trimming cost V 0 bases and J 3 bases, with 20 bases left between them. The CDR3 has 18 amino acids.

The DNA for the CDR3 is TGTGCCAGCAGTGGAGGGACTAGCGGGGATGGGGATACGCAGTATTTT. This gives the protein CASSGGTSGDGDTQYF. The chain has TRBV2 and TRBJ2-3; TRBD2 matches 13 bases. CDR3 length equals 16 residues. CDR1 and CDR2 (germline): SNHLY, FYNNEI. The J segment lost 6 bases and the V segment lost 4 bases, leaving 7 bases of the junction unmatched.

The chain couples TRBV20-1 to TRBJ2-2; 11 bases match TRBD2. Unmatched junction bases numbered 13, after V lost 3 bases and J lost 1 base. Germline V gene sequence: CDR1 DFQATT, CDR2 SNEGSKA (reference sequence). The CDR3 extends over 19 amino acids. CDR3 DNA: TGCAGTGCTAGTCCCTCACTAGCGGGAGAGCTCCTGAACACCGGGGAGCTGTTTTTT. It encodes CSASPSLAGELLNTGELFF.

The rearrangement joins TRBV7-8 to TRBJ1-5; D is uncertain. Germline V gene lookup returns CDR1 SGHVS and CDR2 FQNEAQ. The CDR3 spans 15 residues. The V end lost 0 bases, the J end lost 3 bases, and 9 bases lay between the germline ends. CDR3 loop: CASSLASQNNQPQHF. CDR3 nucleotides: TGTGCCAGCAGCTTAGCGTCCCAGAACAATCAGCCCCAGCATTTT.

In this sample, this clonotype turned up many times. The V gene is TRBV7-6, the J gene TRBJ2-5; TRBD1 matches at 7 bases. V shed 0 bases, J shed 4 bases, and the junction held 2 bases outside the gene matches. Per the germline V gene, CDR1 is SGHVS and CDR2 is FNYEAQ. This CDR3 contains 14 residues. The DNA of the CDR3 is TGTGCCAGCAGCTTAGCAGGGGGCGGAGAGACCCAGTACTTC. Its protein is CASSLAGGGETQYF.

This clonotype was counted ten times or more. This CDR3 is CASSPEGRGAREQYF. DNA for the CDR3: TGTGCCAGCAGCCCCGAGGGACGGGGAGCACGGGAGCAGTACTTC. The rearrangement uses TRBV7-6 and TRBJ2-7; TRBD1 or TRBD2 may be the D gene (5 bases each). V was trimmed by 5 bases and J by 7 bases, leaving 21 bases between them. The CDR3 runs 15 residues. Germline CDR1 reads SGHVS; CDR2 reads FNYEAQ.

This clonotype was counted many times. The chain carries TRBV12-3 or TRBV12-4 and TRBJ1-1; possibly TRBD1 for D (6 bases). The germline V and J ends were trimmed by 6 bases and 1 base, with 9 bases remaining between them. This CDR3 spans 13 amino acids. This CDR3 reads CASSLTGNTEAFF. DNA for the CDR3: TGTGCCAGCAGCTTGACAGGGAACACTGAAGCTTTCTTT.

The chain recombines TRBV10-2 with TRBJ1-1; D gene uncertain. Germline CDR1 reads WSHSY; CDR2 reads SAAADI. CDR3 size: 13 residues. V shed 3 bases and J shed 0 bases, with 5 bases lying between them. The CDR3 loop reads CASSDYMNTEAFF. CDR3 DNA: TGCGCCAGCAGTGACTATATGAACACTGAAGCTTTCTTT.

This chain joins TRBV20-1 and TRBJ1-3; D remains unclear. This CDR3 has 14 amino acids. V was trimmed by 6 bases and J by 1 base, leaving 13 bases between them. CDR1 and CDR2 (germline): DFQATT, SNEGSKA (reference sequence). CDR3 sequence (DNA): TGCAGTGCCCCCGGAGAAGGATCTGGAAACACCATATATTTT. Its translation is CSAPGEGSGNTIYF.

V usage is TRBV7-9 and J usage is TRBJ2-5; TRBD2 matches 11 bases. This CDR3 contains 15 residues. CDR1 is SEHNR and CDR2 is FQNEAQ in the germline V gene (reference sequence). V shed 2 bases and J 4 bases; nucleotides not matched to a gene: 3. This CDR3 reads CASSLLAGGPETQYF. In nucleotides, the CDR3 is TGTGCCAGCAGCTTACTAGCGGGAGGTCCAGAGACCCAGTACTTC.

The rearrangement links TRBV6-2 or TRBV6-3 to TRBJ2-7; 9 bases fit TRBD2. Germline trimming cut 0 bases from V and 4 bases from J; bases unmatched to any gene: 4. The CDR3 has 15 amino acids. Germline CDR1 and CDR2: MNHEY and SVGEGT. The CDR3 reads CASSYSETSGYEQYF. CDR3 coding DNA: TGTGCCAGCAGTTACTCCGAGACTAGCGGTTACGAGCAGTACTTC.

This rearrangement joins TRBV6-1 to TRBJ2-7; possibly TRBD2 for D (6 bases). Trimming removed 5 bases at V and 2 bases at J, with 13 bases between. Germline V gives CDR1 MNHNS, CDR2 SASEGT. The length of the CDR3 is 14 residues. CDR3 loop: CASSPRGGPYEQYF. The CDR3 nucleotides are TGTGCCAGCAGTCCACGGGGAGGTCCCTACGAGCAGTACTTC.

The rearrangement joins TRBV4-3 to TRBJ2-2; maybe TRBD1 (5 bases). The CDR3 covers 15 residues. The V end was cut by 0 bases, the J end by 4 bases, with 9 bases between. Germline V CDR1 and CDR2: LGHNA, YSLEER. The CDR3 loop reads CASSQDQGGTGELFF. The CDR3 nucleotides read TGCGCCAGCAGCCAAGACCAGGGTGGCACCGGGGAGCTGTTTTTT.

In this sample, this clonotype turned up a few times. The chain is built from TRBV12-5 and TRBJ2-3; possible D gene TRBD2, 5 bases. This CDR3 comprises 15 residues. In germline, CDR1 is LGHNT, CDR2 FRNRAP. V was shortened by 6 bases and J by 1 base, with 14 bases between the two germline ends. The CDR3 DNA reads TGTGCTAGTGGGCCCCCGGGAATCGGCACAGATACGCAGTATTTT. It specifies CASGPPGIGTDTQYF.